This TCR beta chain emerged from a study of blood T cell repertoires in COVID-19. Method: immunoSEQ multiplex PCR; TCRdb's copy keeps in-frame clones and lacks some. The sample has 350,000 or so clones, about 86% seen once. Germline loops: CDR1 LNHNV, CDR2 YYDKDF (reference sequence). Germline trimming cut 1 base from V and 4 bases from J; bases unmatched to any gene: 10. This CDR3 spans 20 amino acids. The source of this sequence is a young man with active or convalescent COVID-19. The rearrangement uses TRBV15 and TRBJ2-1; the match to TRBD2 covers 16 bases. Sequencing was done on a sample of peripheral blood. CDR3 region: CATSRVPGLAGGPLYNEQFF. The DNA of the CDR3 is TGTGCCACCAGCAGAGTTCCGGGACTAGCGGGAGGGCCTTTATACAATGAGCAGTTCTTC.